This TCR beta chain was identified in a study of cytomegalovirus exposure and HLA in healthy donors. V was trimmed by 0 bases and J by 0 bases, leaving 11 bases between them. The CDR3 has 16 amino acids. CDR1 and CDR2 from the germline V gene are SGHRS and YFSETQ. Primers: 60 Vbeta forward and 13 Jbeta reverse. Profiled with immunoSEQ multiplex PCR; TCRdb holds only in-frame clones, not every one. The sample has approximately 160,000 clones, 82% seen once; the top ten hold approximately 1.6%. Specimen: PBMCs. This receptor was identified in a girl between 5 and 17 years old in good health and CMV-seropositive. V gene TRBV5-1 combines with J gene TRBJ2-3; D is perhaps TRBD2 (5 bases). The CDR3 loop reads CASSLVGGRSTDTQYF. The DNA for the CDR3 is TGCGCCAGCAGCTTGGTTGGCGGGCGCAGCACAGATACGCAGTATTTT.